This paragraph reports one TCR beta chain. Which antigen it targets is not known. Per-base qualities were not stored, and no clone one base away is much larger. Libraries were built with the immunoSEQ multiplex PCR assay. In its TCRdb copy, this immuneACCESS table keeps in-frame sequences only and misses some clones. Where compared with another copy, unresolved V genes explain less than half of these, and the others have no known cause. Recorded for this sample are fewer than 75,000 clones; around 87% of them occurred a single time. About 38% of the sample is taken by the ten largest. These data originate in a study of radiotherapy plus CTLA-4 blockade in lung cancer (dated 2018 in TCRdb). In terms of the full investigation: Among the enrolled patients, approximately 17% had an objective response, and around 31% reached disease control.

In this study, focal radiation therapy paired with CTLA-4 blockade (ipilimumab) was tested in patients who had chemo-refractory metastatic non-small-cell lung cancer. Study-wide findings and limitations: TCR clones derived from tumors expanded in peripheral blood after treatment with radiotherapy and ipilimumab. Increased serum interferon-beta after radiation, together with early dynamic changes in blood T cell clones, were reported to be the strongest predictors of response.

Spanning cysteine to phenylalanine, the CDR3 consists of 16 amino acids. Only the CDR3 DNA is retained, 48 bases long and in frame from the first base. Here V drops 6 bases and J drops 2 bases, and the junction holds 12 bases not matched to any gene. The receptor comes from a human donor with non-small cell lung cancer that progressed on radiotherapy plus ipilimumab. Sample: peripheral blood, taken from a patient treated with radiotherapy plus ipilimumab. The chain links TRBV23-1 with TRBJ2-7, with 8 bases aligning to TRBD1. TRBV23-1 is identified as an open reading frame with a role that is uncertain. The DNA is TGCGCCAGCAGCCCAAGGGAGCAGGGGGCGGCCTACGAGCAGTACTTC. This translates into CASSPREQGAAYEQYF.